This T cell receptor beta chain is from a study of control samples from healthy donors and cancer patients. CDR3 size: 15 residues. The V gene lost 6 bases and the J gene lost 0 bases, with 14 bases spanning the gap. Germline loops: CDR1 SNHLY, CDR2 FYNNEI. Profiling relied on immunoSEQ multiplex PCR, and the TCRdb table lists in-frame clones only, not all of them. This table holds 85,000 to 100,000 clones, approximately 95% found once. Sequencing was carried out using blood. V usage is TRBV2 and J usage is TRBJ1-2; D is unclear. The sequence derives from a man younger than 35 in good health. CDR3 nucleotides: TGTGCCAGCAGGCTGGCGGGCATCGCTAACTATGGCTACACCTTC. It is translated as CASRLAGIANYGYTF.